The rows below give T cell receptor beta chains drawn from one sample of a study of post-analysis software for immune sequencing data. From the PCR reads, TCRdb called clonotypes with MiXCR, one entry per CDR3 protein. The repertoire consists of around 500,000 distinct CDR3 sequences, with around 31% occurring once and the leading ten covering around 6%. The sample was blood. The receptors stem from a girl aged 2-17 years with multiple sclerosis. Each CDR3 is given with its conserved first and last residue. D genes are given only for firm matches. Where a row states a size, it is once, few, many or the class of an expanded clone; other rows omit it.

clone size	J gene	D gene	V gene	CDR3 DNA	CDR3 protein
few	TRBJ1-1	TRBD1	TRBV6-1	TGTGCCAGCATTTTCGGACAGGGTGAAGCTTTCTTT	CASIFGQGEAFF
few	TRBJ2-1	-	TRBV20-1	TGCAGTGCGGCGGCGGTCCCGAGCTCCTACAATGAGCAGTTCTTC	CSAAAVPSSYNEQFF
-	TRBJ2-7	TRBD2	TRBV12-3/TRBV12-4	TGTGCCAGCAGTAGACTAGCGGGGGGGTTCGAGCAGTACTTC	CASSRLAGGFEQYF
many	TRBJ1-6	TRBD1	TRBV20-1	TGCAGTGCGCACGAGACAGGGCGAAGCTCCTATAATTCACCCCTCCACTTT	CSAHETGRSSYNSPLHF
-	TRBJ2-7	TRBD1	TRBV6-1	TGTGCCAGCAGTGAAGTCTTGACAGGGGCTACATCTGAGCAGTACTTC	CASSEVLTGATSEQYF
-	TRBJ1-1	TRBD1	TRBV20-1	TGCAGTGCTGGGACAGGGATAACTATAATGAACACTGAAGCTTTCTTT	CSAGTGITIMNTEAFF
many	TRBJ2-4	-	TRBV9	TGTGCCAGCAGCGTAGAAGGCAAGGTGAAAAACATTCAGTACTTC	CASSVEGKVKNIQYF
few	TRBJ2-5	TRBD2	TRBV12-3/TRBV12-4	TGTGCCAGCAGTTCAAGCGGGGAAACTCAAGAGACCCAGTACTTC	CASSSSGETQETQYF
-	TRBJ1-6	-	TRBV5-5	TGTGCCAGCAGCTTAAATGAGGGTTCGACACCCCTCCACTTT	CASSLNEGSTPLHF
many	TRBJ2-3	-	TRBV5-4	TGTGCCAGCAGCTTGGGGGCTAGCGATACGCAGTATTTT	CASSLGASDTQYF
-	TRBJ1-2	TRBD1	TRBV7-2	TGTGCCAGCAGTAGGGACAGGGCCTCGAGATATGGCTGCACCTTC	CASSRDRASRYGCTF
-	TRBJ2-5	-	TRBV4-1	TGCGCCAGCAGCCCTTCGGTCTCTACCCAAGAGACCCAGTACTTC	CASSPSVSTQETQYF
few	TRBJ2-5	TRBD2	TRBV15	TGTGCCACCAGCAGAGAAGCGACTAGCGGGGTGGTTGGGACCCAGTACTTC	CATSREATSGVVGTQYF
-	TRBJ1-2	-	TRBV2	TGTGCCAGCAGTGAAGGAGGCAGGGAAATTGATGGCTACACCTTC	CASSEGGREIDGYTF
-	TRBJ2-1	-	TRBV10-2	TGCGCCAGCAGGAAGACACGCTACAATGAGCAGTTCTTC	CASRKTRYNEQFF
-	TRBJ2-1	-	TRBV15	TGTGCCACCAGCAGAGATCGCCATGAGCAGTTCTTC	CATSRDRHEQFF